This TCR beta chain is from a study of blood T cell repertoires in COVID-19. Background on the study: Acute and convalescent COVID-19 specimens originated in the United States, Italy and Spain. PBMCs, B-cell-depleted T cells, or T cells provided the cDNA or gDNA that made up the material.

This CDR3 comprises 15 residues. V lost 6 bases and J lost 4, with 17 bases in between. Germline CDR1 reads WNHNN; CDR2 reads SYGVQD (reference sequence). Source study methods: Estimation of nucleated cell counts was performed using reference gene primer amplification. Profiled with immunoSEQ multiplex PCR; TCRdb holds only in-frame clones, not every one. The V and J calls and clone size come from that table; D and trimming were worked out from the DNA. The sample holds 150,000 or so clones, around 83% seen once. Patients of the Seattle cohort, enrolled during active infection, were followed longitudinally.

J is TRBJ2-3 and V is TRBV10-1; tentatively, D is TRBD2 (6 bases). The sequence was collected from a woman aged 60 to 75 with COVID-19, enrolled during active disease. The sample consisted of peripheral blood. CDR3 region: CASSKLSGGADTQYF. The CDR3 bases are TGCGCCAGCAGCAAACTTAGCGGAGGGGCAGATACGCAGTATTTT.